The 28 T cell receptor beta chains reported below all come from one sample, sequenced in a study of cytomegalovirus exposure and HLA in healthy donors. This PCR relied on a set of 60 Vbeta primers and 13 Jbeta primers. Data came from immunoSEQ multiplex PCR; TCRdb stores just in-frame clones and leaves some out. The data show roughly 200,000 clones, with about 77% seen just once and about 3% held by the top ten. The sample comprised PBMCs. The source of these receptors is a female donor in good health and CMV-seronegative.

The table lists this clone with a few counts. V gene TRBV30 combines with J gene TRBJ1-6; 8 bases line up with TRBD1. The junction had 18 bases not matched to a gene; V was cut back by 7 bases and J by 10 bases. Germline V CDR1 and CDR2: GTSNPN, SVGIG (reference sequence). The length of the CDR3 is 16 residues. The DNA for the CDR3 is TGTGCCTCTGCGACCAACATGGGACAGGCGGAGTCACCCCTCCACTTT. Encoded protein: CASATNMGQAESPLHF.

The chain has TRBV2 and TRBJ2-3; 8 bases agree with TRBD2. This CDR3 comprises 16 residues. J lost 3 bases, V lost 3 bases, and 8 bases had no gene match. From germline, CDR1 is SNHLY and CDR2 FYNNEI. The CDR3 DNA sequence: TGTGCCAGCAGTGAGGCTCCGGGACTAGAAACAGATACGCAGTATTTT. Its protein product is CASSEAPGLETDTQYF. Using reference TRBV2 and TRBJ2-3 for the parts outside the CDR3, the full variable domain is EPEVTQTPSHQVTQMGQEVILRCVPISNHLYFYWYRQILGQKVEFLVSFYNNEISEKSEIFDDQFSVERPDGSNFTLKIRSTKLEDSAMYFCASSEAPGLETDTQYFGPGTRLTVL.

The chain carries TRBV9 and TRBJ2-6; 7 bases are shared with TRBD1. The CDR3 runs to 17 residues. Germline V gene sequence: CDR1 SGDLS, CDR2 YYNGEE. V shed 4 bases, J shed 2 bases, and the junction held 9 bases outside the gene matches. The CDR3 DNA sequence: TGTGCCAGCAGCCTAAAGGGGGCGCAGGCTGGGGCCAACGTCCTGACTTTC. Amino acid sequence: CASSLKGAQAGANVLTF.

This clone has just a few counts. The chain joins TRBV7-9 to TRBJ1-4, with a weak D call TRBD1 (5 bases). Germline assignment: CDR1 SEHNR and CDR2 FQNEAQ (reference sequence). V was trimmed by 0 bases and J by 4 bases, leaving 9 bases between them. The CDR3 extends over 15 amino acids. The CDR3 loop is CASSLAGRDNEKLFF. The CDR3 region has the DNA TGTGCCAGCAGCTTAGCTGGCAGGGATAATGAAAAACTGTTTTTT.

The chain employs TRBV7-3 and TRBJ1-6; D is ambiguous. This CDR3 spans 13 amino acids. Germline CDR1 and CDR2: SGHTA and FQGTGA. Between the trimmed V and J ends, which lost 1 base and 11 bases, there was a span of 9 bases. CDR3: CASSLNDGTPLHF. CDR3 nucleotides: TGTGCCAGCAGCTTAAACGACGGGACACCCCTCCACTTT.

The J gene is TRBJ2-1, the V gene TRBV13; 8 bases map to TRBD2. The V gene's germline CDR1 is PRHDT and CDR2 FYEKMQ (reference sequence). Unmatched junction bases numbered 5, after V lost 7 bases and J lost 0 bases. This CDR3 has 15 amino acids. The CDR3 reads CASTAGGNSYNEQFF. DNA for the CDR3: TGTGCCAGCACCGCGGGGGGCAACTCCTACAATGAGCAGTTCTTC.

The CDR3 nucleotides are TGCGCCAGCAGCTTTAACCCCCCTATTGAGACCCAGTACTTC. The encoded protein is CASSFNPPIETQYF. The chain links TRBV5-1 to TRBJ2-5; D remains ambiguous. Trimming removed 2 bases from V and 5 bases from J, with 13 bases in between. Germline V gene data show CDR1 as SGHRS and CDR2 as YFSETQ. The CDR3 is 14 residues long.

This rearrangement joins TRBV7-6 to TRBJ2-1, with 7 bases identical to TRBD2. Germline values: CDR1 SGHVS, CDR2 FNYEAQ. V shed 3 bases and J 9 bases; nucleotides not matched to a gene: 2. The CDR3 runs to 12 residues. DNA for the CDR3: TGTGCCAGCAGCTTGGGAGGGATTGAGCAGTTCTTC. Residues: CASSLGGIEQFF.

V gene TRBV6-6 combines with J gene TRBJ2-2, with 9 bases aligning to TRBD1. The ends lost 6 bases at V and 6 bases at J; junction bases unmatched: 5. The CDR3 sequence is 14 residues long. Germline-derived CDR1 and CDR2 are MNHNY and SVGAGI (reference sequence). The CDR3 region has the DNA TGTGCCAGCAGCCTTAGACAGGGGGCCGGGGAGCTGTTTTTT. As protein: CASSLRQGAGELFF.

CDR3 nucleotides: TGTGCCAGCAGCCGCGGTTGGGGACTCAACAATGAGCAGTTCTTC. Translated, it gives CASSRGWGLNNEQFF. The chain joins TRBV5-6 to TRBJ2-1; TRBD2 is a possible D gene (6 bases). The CDR3 consists of 15 residues. Trimming stripped 4 bases from V and 5 bases from J, with 16 bases between. CDR1 is SGHDT and CDR2 is YYEEEE in the germline V gene. Supplemented by reference TRBV5-6 and TRBJ2-1, the full variable domain reads DAGVTQSPTHLIKTRGQQVTLRCSPKSGHDTVSWYQQALGQGPQFIFQYYEEEERQRGNFPDRFSGHQFPNYSSELNVNALLLGDSALYLCASSRGWGLNNEQFFGPGTRLTVL.

The CDR3 loop is CASSQAPGETQYF. CDR3 coding DNA: TGCGCCAGCAGCCAGGCCCCGGGGGAGACGCAGTATTTT. V usage is TRBV4-3 and J usage is TRBJ2-3; tentatively, D is TRBD2 (6 bases). Trimming took 3 bases from V and 9 from J, leaving 13 bases between them. The CDR3 covers 13 residues. Germline loops: CDR1 LGHNA, CDR2 YSLEER.

The CDR3 loop is CASSNAGGLSRVLYEQYF. The CDR3, as DNA: TGTGCCAGCAGCAACGCAGGGGGCCTCAGTCGGGTTCTCTACGAGCAGTACTTC. V usage is TRBV21-1 and J usage is TRBJ2-7; the table's D call of TRBD1 was not tested on the DNA. TRBV21-1 corresponds to a pseudogene. The CDR3 is 18 residues long.

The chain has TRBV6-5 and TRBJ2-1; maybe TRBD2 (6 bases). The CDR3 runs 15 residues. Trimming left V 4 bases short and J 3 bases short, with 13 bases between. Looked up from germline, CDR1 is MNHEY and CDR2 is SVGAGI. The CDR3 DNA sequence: TGTGCCAGCAGTTTCCTAGACGGGAGCTACAATGAGCAGTTCTTC. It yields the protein CASSFLDGSYNEQFF.

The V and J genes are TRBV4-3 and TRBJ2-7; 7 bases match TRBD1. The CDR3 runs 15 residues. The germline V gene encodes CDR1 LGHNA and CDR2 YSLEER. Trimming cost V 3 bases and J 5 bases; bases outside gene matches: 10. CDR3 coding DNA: TGCGCCAGCAGCCAGTCGGTCGACAGGGACCACGAGCAGTACTTC. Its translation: CASSQSVDRDHEQYF.

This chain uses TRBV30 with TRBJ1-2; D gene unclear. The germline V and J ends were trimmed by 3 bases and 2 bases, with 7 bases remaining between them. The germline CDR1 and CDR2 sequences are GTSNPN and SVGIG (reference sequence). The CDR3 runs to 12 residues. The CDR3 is CAWRGGNYGYTF. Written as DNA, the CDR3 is TGTGCCTGGAGAGGAGGGAACTATGGCTACACCTTC.

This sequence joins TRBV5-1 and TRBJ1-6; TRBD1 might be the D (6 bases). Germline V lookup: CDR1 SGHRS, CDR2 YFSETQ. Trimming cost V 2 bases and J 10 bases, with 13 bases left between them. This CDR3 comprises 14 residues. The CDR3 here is CASSLQGFGSPLHF. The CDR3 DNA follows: TGCGCCAGCAGCTTACAGGGCTTTGGATCACCCCTCCACTTT.

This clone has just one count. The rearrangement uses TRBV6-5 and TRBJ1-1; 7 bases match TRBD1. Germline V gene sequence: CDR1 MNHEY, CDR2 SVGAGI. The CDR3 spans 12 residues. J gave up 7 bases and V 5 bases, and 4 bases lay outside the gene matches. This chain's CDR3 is CASSGRQGEAFF. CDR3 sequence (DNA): TGTGCCAGCAGTGGGAGACAGGGTGAAGCTTTCTTT.

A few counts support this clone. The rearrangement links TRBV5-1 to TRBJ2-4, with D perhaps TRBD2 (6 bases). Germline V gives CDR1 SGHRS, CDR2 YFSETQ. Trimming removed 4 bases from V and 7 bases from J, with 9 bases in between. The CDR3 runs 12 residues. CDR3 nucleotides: TGCGCCAGCAGCCTGGAGGGGAACATTCAGTACTTC. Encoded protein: CASSLEGNIQYF.

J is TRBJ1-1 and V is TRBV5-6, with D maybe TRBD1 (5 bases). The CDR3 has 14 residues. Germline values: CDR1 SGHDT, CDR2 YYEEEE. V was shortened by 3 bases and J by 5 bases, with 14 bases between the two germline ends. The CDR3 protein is CASSYGGVGTEAFF. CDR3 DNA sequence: TGTGCCAGCAGCTATGGGGGGGTCGGGACTGAAGCTTTCTTT.

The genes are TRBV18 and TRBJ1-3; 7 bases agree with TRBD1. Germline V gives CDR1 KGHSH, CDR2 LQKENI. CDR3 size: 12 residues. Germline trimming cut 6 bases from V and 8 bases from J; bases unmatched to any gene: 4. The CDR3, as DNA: TGTGCCAGCTCGGACAGGAGGGACACCATATATTTT. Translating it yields CASSDRRDTIYF.

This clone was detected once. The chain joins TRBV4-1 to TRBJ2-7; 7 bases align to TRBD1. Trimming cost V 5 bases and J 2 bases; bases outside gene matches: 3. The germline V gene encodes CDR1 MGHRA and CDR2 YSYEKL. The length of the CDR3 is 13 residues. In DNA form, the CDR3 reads TGCGCCAGCAGCAGTGACAGGGCCTACGAGCAGTACTTC. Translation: CASSSDRAYEQYF.

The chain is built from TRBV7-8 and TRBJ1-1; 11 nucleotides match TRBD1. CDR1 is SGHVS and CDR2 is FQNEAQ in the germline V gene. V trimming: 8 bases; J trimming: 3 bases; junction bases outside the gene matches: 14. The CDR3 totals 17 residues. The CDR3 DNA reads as TGTGCCAGCGGACGGACAGGGGGCGCGGTTTGGGACACTGAAGCTTTCTTT. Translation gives CASGRTGGAVWDTEAFF.

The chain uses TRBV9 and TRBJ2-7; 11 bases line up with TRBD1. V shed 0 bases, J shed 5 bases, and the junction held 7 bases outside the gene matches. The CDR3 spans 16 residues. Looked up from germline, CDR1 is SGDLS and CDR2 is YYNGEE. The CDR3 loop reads CASSVGTGGPLHEQYF. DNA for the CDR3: TGTGCCAGCAGCGTAGGGACAGGGGGCCCGCTCCACGAGCAGTACTTC.

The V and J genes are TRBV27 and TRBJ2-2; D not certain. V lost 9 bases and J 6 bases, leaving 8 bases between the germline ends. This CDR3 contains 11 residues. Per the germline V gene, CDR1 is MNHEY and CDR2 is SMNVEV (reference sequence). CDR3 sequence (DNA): TGTGCCAGGGGCAACGCCGGGGAGCTGTTTTTT. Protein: CARGNAGELFF.

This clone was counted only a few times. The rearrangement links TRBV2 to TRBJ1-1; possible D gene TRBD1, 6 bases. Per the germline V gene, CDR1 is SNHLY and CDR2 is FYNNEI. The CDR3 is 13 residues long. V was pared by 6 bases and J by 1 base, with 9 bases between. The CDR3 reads CASRRTENTEAFF. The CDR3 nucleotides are TGTGCCAGCAGACGGACAGAGAACACTGAAGCTTTCTTT.

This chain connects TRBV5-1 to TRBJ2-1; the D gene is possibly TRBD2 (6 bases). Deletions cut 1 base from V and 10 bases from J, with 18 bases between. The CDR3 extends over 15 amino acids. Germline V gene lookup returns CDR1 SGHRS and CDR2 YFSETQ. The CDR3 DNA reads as TGCGCCAGCAGCTTGAACGGCGGGGATTCGGGCGAGCAGTTCTTC. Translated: CASSLNGGDSGEQFF.

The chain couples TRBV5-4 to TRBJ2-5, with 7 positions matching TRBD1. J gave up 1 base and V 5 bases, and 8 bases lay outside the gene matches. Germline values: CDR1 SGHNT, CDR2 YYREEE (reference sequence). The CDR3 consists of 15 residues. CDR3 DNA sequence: TGTGCCAGCAGTTCACAGGGGTGGGTCCAAGAGACCCAGTACTTC. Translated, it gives CASSSQGWVQETQYF.

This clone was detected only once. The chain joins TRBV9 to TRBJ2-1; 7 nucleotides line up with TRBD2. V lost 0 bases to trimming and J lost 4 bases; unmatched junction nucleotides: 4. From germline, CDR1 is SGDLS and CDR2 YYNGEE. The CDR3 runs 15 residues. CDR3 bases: TGTGCCAGCAGCGTAGTCGCTAGCGGTTACAATGAGCAGTTCTTC. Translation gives CASSVVASGYNEQFF.